This TCR beta chain was retrieved from a study of T-cell memory formation after mild COVID-19. V shed 6 bases, J shed 5 bases, and the junction held 6 bases outside the gene matches. Germline CDR1 MGHDK, CDR2 SYGVNS. The CDR3 length is 16 residues. Whole-study results and caveats: Later expanders leaned toward CD4+, whereas clones contracting from day 15 to 85 were balanced CD4/CD8. Researchers report contracting CD4+ clones mostly in CM and EM, with CD8+ clones in EMRA.

A few counts support this clonotype. The target antigen is unknown. The authors produced TCR alpha and TCR beta cDNA libraries with sample barcodes and UMIs by 5'RACE using constant-segment primers. Using its own MiXCR run on the 5' RACE reads, TCRdb lists one record per CDR3 protein. The sample lists approximately 250,000 distinct CDR3 sequences, 15% occurring once. This receptor was taken from an adult woman who had mild COVID-19 (a few samples of this study predate the infection). Cell type and time point are not known. The specimen was PBMCs or a T cell subset sorted from them (not recorded which). The chain uses TRBV25-1 and TRBJ1-6; 11 nucleotides match TRBD1. Here the CDR3 reads CASRLGTGGNNSPLHF. CDR3 DNA sequence: TGTGCCAGCAGGCTCGGGACAGGGGGTAATAATTCACCCCTCCACTTT.